This T cell receptor (beta chain) originates from a study of ipilimumab plus nivolumab after autologous stem cell transplantation. General study results and limits: TCR repertoire, Treg phenotype and gut microbiota reportedly support more study of this approach.

Concerning this clone: Its antigen is still unknown.

The CDR3 totals 12 residues. The germline V gene encodes CDR1 SQVTM and CDR2 ANQGSEA. V was trimmed by 2 bases and J by 3 bases, leaving 5 bases between them. Starting 14 to 28 days after autologous transplant, ipilimumab 1 mg/kg was given. Method: immunoSEQ multiplex PCR; TCRdb's copy keeps in-frame clones and lacks some. The sample consists of 15,000 or so clones, approximately 75% of them appearing once. The source is a male donor with primary mediastinal lymphoma. The chain recombines TRBV29-1 with TRBJ2-1; the D is unclear. The source was PBMCs, collected in a trial of ipilimumab plus nivolumab as post-transplant consolidation. The CDR3 coding sequence is TGCAGCGTTGAACTCGGCTACAATGAGCAGTTCTTC. Translation gives CSVELGYNEQFF.